This T cell receptor beta chain was observed in a study of PD-1 blockade in classical Hodgkin lymphoma. Turning to this clone: Its antigen is currently unknown.

CDR3 length: 14 amino acids. V lost 2 bases and J lost 5, with 13 bases in between. In germline, CDR1 is SGHRS, CDR2 YFSETQ. Every patient had relapsed following autologous stem cell transplantation, and cohorts differed in brentuximab vedotin exposure. Investigators isolated CD4+ T cells from thawed PBMCs through magnetic negative selection. Responses achieved at best were complete response, partial response or progressive disease. Repertoires were generated with immunoSEQ multiplex PCR, while TCRdb's copy carries only in-frame clones and drops some. The data show fewer than 15,000 clones, around 90% seen once. General study points: A significant rise in TCR diversity was seen by C4D1 for CD4+ cells but not for CD8+ cells. Complete responders started with a diversity level that resembled newly diagnosed patients at baseline. Reasons behind the repertoire differences stay unclear, perhaps disease activity or earlier therapy.

This sample comprised CD4+ T cells from blood, obtained at baseline. The origin of this receptor is a human donor with classical Hodgkin lymphoma. The J gene is TRBJ1-1, the V gene TRBV5-1; the D gene is possibly TRBD1 (5 bases). CDR3 coding DNA: TGCGCCAGCAGCTTCACAGGTTTTGGGACTGAAGCTTTCTTT. This sequence encodes CASSFTGFGTEAFF. The full variable domain, with the rest looked up from reference TRBV5-1 and TRBJ1-1, is KAGVTQTPRYLIKTRGQQVTLSCSPISGHRSVSWYQQTPGQGLQFLFEYFSETQRNKGNFPGRFSGRQFSNSRSEMNVSTLELGDSALYLCASSFTGFGTEAFFGQGTRLTVV.